Reported below is one T cell receptor beta chain. TCRdb re-called the 5' RACE reads with MiXCR, one entry per CDR3 protein. The table records roughly 1.6 million distinct CDR3 sequences, 32% of them present only once. The data were taken from a study of identical twins. CDR1 is MGHRA, CDR2 YSYEKL, per germline. The CDR3 spans 15 residues. V was cut by 2 bases and J by 1 base, with 12 bases left in between. Each donor was a healthy Caucasian. Sequenced: cord blood. The receptor's source is a newborn girl in good health. The chain joins TRBV4-1 to TRBJ2-7; weak D call: TRBD1 (5 bases). The CDR3 spells CASSQPGAFSYEQYF. In nucleotides, the CDR3 is TGCGCCAGCAGCCAACCTGGGGCATTTTCCTACGAGCAGTACTTC.